One and the same sample provided the 28 T cell receptor beta chains below, sequenced in a study of cytotoxic CD8 clonotypes in ibrutinib-treated CLL. Libraries were prepared by immunoSEQ multiplex PCR; TCRdb keeps only in-frame clonotypes and omits some of them. This table has about 80,000 clones, roughly 83% appearing once. Sequenced here: PBMCs, sampled after 12 months of ibrutinib treatment. The receptors originated from a human donor with chronic lymphocytic leukemia.

The chain recombines TRBV27 with TRBJ2-4, with TRBD2 matching over 7 bases. Germline V gene data show CDR1 as MNHEY and CDR2 as SMNVEV (reference sequence). V dropped 5 bases and J dropped 0; count of bases not matched to a gene: 16. The CDR3 is made up of 19 amino acids. As DNA, the CDR3 is TGTGCCAGCAGTCAGCGGGACGTATTAGCCCTATTAGCCAAAAACATTCAGTACTTC. It is translated as CASSQRDVLALLAKNIQYF.

This chain uses TRBV28 with TRBJ1-2, with D hard to call. CDR3 length: 14 residues. Germline V lookup: CDR1 MDHEN, CDR2 SYDVKM. Trimming shortened V by 3 bases and J by 4 bases, and 12 bases separated the two germline ends. CDR3 residues: CASSFFGVGYGYTF. The CDR3 coding sequence is TGTGCCAGCAGTTTTTTTGGGGTCGGCTATGGCTACACCTTC.

This clone occurred a few times. This chain links TRBV29-1 with TRBJ1-1; maybe TRBD1 (6 bases). CDR1 and CDR2 from the germline V gene are SQVTM and ANQGSEA. The CDR3 loop spans 14 amino acids. V gave up 5 bases and J gave up 3 bases, with 16 bases separating them. The CDR3 DNA follows: TGCAGCGTTCCGGGGGCAGCGGGTTACACTGAAGCTTTCTTT. Translation: CSVPGAAGYTEAFF. Supplemented by reference TRBV29-1 and TRBJ1-1, the full variable domain reads SAVISQKPSRDICQRGTSLTIQCQVDSQVTMMFWYRQQPGQSLTLIATANQGSEATYESGFVIDKFPISRPNLTFSTLTVSNMSPEDSSIYLCSVPGAAGYTEAFFGQGTRLTVV.

CDR3 sequence (DNA): TGTGCCAGCTCACTGACAGATATCTATGGCTACACCTTC. Translated: CASSLTDIYGYTF. V is TRBV18 and J is TRBJ1-2; D is possibly TRBD1 (5 bases). V was shortened by 4 bases and J by 4 bases, with 10 bases between the two germline ends. The CDR3 is 13 amino acids. Germline loops: CDR1 KGHSH, CDR2 LQKENI.

The rearrangement links TRBV5-1 to TRBJ1-6; the D is unclear. The length of the CDR3 is 13 residues. Germline V gene sequence: CDR1 SGHRS, CDR2 YFSETQ. With 3 bases removed from V and 8 bases from J, the gap between germline ends came to 9 bases. CDR3 nucleotides: TGCGCCAGCAGCTCCTGGGTAGATTCACCCCTCCACTTT. As protein: CASSSWVDSPLHF.

The chain recombines TRBV7-2 with TRBJ2-5; a weak D match, TRBD1 (5 bases). The V and J ends lost 0 bases and 5 bases respectively, with 13 bases between them. This CDR3 region has 15 residues. Looked up from germline, CDR1 is SGHTA and CDR2 is FQGNSA. The CDR3 spells CASSLAPTVLETQYF. CDR3 coding DNA: TGTGCCAGCAGCTTAGCCCCGACAGTTTTGGAGACCCAGTACTTC.

The chain couples TRBV19 to TRBJ1-5; tentative D call: TRBD1 (5 bases). CDR1 is LNHDA and CDR2 is SQIVND in the germline V gene (reference sequence). The CDR3 runs 15 residues. Trimming shortened V by 3 bases and J by 2 bases, and 11 bases separated the two germline ends. CDR3 in amino acids: CASSMGQGGNQPQHF. The CDR3 region has the DNA TGTGCCAGTAGTATGGGGCAGGGAGGCAATCAGCCCCAGCATTTT. The complete variable domain, with remaining parts taken from reference TRBV19 and TRBJ1-5, reads DGGITQSPKYLFRKEGQNVTLSCEQNLNHDAMYWYRQDPGQGLRLIYYSQIVNDFQKGDIAEGYSVSREKKESFPLTVTSAQKNPTAFYLCASSMGQGGNQPQHFGDGTRLSIL.

The rearrangement joins TRBV5-6 to TRBJ1-5; D is perhaps TRBD1 (5 bases). The CDR3 is 16 amino acids. CDR1 is SGHDT, CDR2 YYEEEE, per germline. With 4 bases removed from V and 0 bases from J, the gap between germline ends came to 14 bases. The CDR3 bases are TGTGCCAGCAGCCGGGGGGGTCCATATAGCAATCAGCCCCAGCATTTT. It encodes CASSRGGPYSNQPQHF.

The chain uses TRBV6-6 and TRBJ1-5; TRBD1 matches at 11 bases. The trim removed 6 bases at V and 1 base at J, leaving 2 bases unmatched. This CDR3 spans 15 amino acids. Germline V CDR1 and CDR2: MNHNY, SVGAGI (reference sequence). The CDR3 coding sequence is TGTGCCAGCAGGGGGACAGGGGGGAGCAATCAGCCCCAGCATTTT. This translates into CASRGTGGSNQPQHF.

Here the CDR3 DNA reads TGTGCCAGCAGCTACCAAGACCCCTCGGTAGCTGAAGCTTTCTTT. Translating it yields CASSYQDPSVAEAFF. The V gene is TRBV7-9, the J gene TRBJ1-1; no reliable D call. The V gene lost 4 bases and the J gene lost 6 bases, with 18 bases spanning the gap. The CDR3 is made up of 15 amino acids. CDR1 SEHNR and CDR2 FQNEAQ come from the germline V gene (reference sequence).

The gene calls are TRBV27 and TRBJ1-4; unclear D gene. Trimming took off 5 bases at V and 7 bases at J, with 11 bases between the two ends. There are 13 residues in the CDR3. Looked up from germline, CDR1 is MNHEY and CDR2 is SMNVEV (reference sequence). This CDR3 reads CASSPPTPEKLFF. The CDR3 DNA sequence: TGTGCCAGCAGTCCGCCGACCCCTGAAAAACTGTTTTTT.

Only one count was recorded for this clone. The gene calls are TRBV5-6 and TRBJ2-7; 8 positions match TRBD1. V trimming: 3 bases; J trimming: 0 bases; junction bases outside the gene matches: 5. This CDR3 has 15 amino acids. Germline CDR1 reads SGHDT; CDR2 reads YYEEEE. The CDR3 region has the DNA TGTGCCAGCAGCTCTTTCGGGACAGGCTCCTACGAGCAGTACTTC. This encodes CASSSFGTGSYEQYF. The whole variable domain, filled in from reference TRBV5-6 and TRBJ2-7, reads DAGVTQSPTHLIKTRGQQVTLRCSPKSGHDTVSWYQQALGQGPQFIFQYYEEEERQRGNFPDRFSGHQFPNYSSELNVNALLLGDSALYLCASSSFGTGSYEQYFGPGTRLTVT.

This chain uses TRBV11-3 with TRBJ1-5; D not resolved. The CDR3 runs 12 residues. Trimming removed 0 bases at V and 5 bases at J, with 2 bases between. Germline V lookup: CDR1 SGHNT, CDR2 YENEEA. This CDR3 reads CASSLDHQPQHF. For the CDR3, the DNA is TGTGCCAGCAGCTTAGACCATCAGCCCCAGCATTTT.

Comments on this clone: This CDR3 is also generated by other DNA sequences in the sample. The chain has TRBV29-1 and TRBJ2-5, with a possible D match to TRBD2 (6 bases). This CDR3 contains 13 residues. Germline CDR1 is SQVTM and CDR2 is ANQGSEA. With 1 base removed from V and 7 bases from J, the gap between germline ends came to 13 bases. The CDR3 spells CSVEGGGTGTQYF. The CDR3 DNA is TGCAGCGTTGAAGGTGGGGGGACGGGGACCCAGTACTTC. Combining the CDR3 with reference TRBV29-1 and TRBJ2-5 gives the whole variable domain SAVISQKPSRDICQRGTSLTIQCQVDSQVTMMFWYRQQPGQSLTLIATANQGSEATYESGFVIDKFPISRPNLTFSTLTVSNMSPEDSSIYLCSVEGGGTGTQYFGPGTRLLVL.

The chain joins TRBV18 to TRBJ2-7; D gene uncertain. V was clipped by 5 bases and J by 4 bases, with 9 bases between them. There are 12 residues in the CDR3. Germline-derived CDR1 and CDR2 are KGHSH and LQKENI. In nucleotides, the CDR3 is TGTGCCAGCTCAGCCCTCCCGTACGAGCAGTACTTC. Its protein is CASSALPYEQYF.

This chain uses TRBV9 with TRBJ2-1; 8 nucleotides line up with TRBD2. Germline V gene lookup returns CDR1 SGDLS and CDR2 YYNGEE. V dropped 0 bases and J dropped 5; count of bases not matched to a gene: 7. The CDR3 spans 16 residues. In DNA form, the CDR3 reads TGTGCCAGCAGCGTAGGGCCCGGGGGGGCGGACAATGAGCAGTTCTTC. Translated, it gives CASSVGPGGADNEQFF. The full variable domain, rest sourced from reference TRBV9 and TRBJ2-1, is DSGVTQTPKHLITATGQRVTLRCSPRSGDLSVYWYQQSLDQGLQFLIQYYNGEERAKGNILERFSAQQFPDLHSELNLSSLELGDSALYFCASSVGPGGADNEQFFGPGTRLTVL.

About this clone itself: Possible read error: a much larger clone is one base away. The same CDR3 can be traced to other DNA sequences in this sample. The V and J genes are TRBV7-2 and TRBJ2-3; D unclear. CDR3 size: 13 residues. The V end lost 5 bases, the J end lost 1 base, and 7 bases lay between the germline ends. CDR1 and CDR2 from the germline V gene are SGHTA and FQGNSA. CDR3 sequence reads: CASSPRGTDTQYF. In nucleotides, the CDR3 is TGTGCCAGCAGCCCCCGAGGCACAGATACGCAGTATTTT. The entire variable domain, with the rest obtained from reference TRBV7-2 and TRBJ2-3, is as follows: GAGVSQSPSNKVTEKGKDVELRCDPISGHTALYWYRQSLGQGLEFLIYFQGNSAPDKSGLPSDRFSAERTGGSVSTLTIQRTQQEDSAVYLCASSPRGTDTQYFGPGTRLTVL.

The chain has TRBV7-2 and TRBJ1-2; D gene uncertain. The CDR3 length is 16 residues. The V gene lost 5 bases and the J gene lost 4 bases, with 20 bases spanning the gap. Germline V lookup: CDR1 SGHTA, CDR2 FQGNSA. The CDR3 here is CASSRGDITAGYGYTF. For the CDR3, the DNA is TGTGCCAGCAGCCGAGGCGACATCACCGCGGGCTATGGCTACACCTTC.

The chain joins TRBV19 to TRBJ2-1; D gene uncertain. This CDR3 comprises 12 residues. Deletions cut 5 bases from V and 6 bases from J, with 8 bases between. Looked up from germline, CDR1 is LNHDA and CDR2 is SQIVND (reference sequence). The CDR3 spells CASSRLGNEQFF. The DNA of the CDR3 is TGTGCCAGTAGTCGGTTGGGCAATGAGCAGTTCTTC.

The V gene is TRBV7-2, the J gene TRBJ2-2; no firm D call. Trimming cost V 4 bases and J 2 bases, with 5 bases left between them. There are 13 residues in the CDR3. CDR1 and CDR2 (germline): SGHTA, FQGNSA. In nucleotides, the CDR3 is TGTGCCAGCAGCTCCCCCAACACCGGGGAGCTGTTTTTT. Translating it yields CASSSPNTGELFF.

The chain joins TRBV4-1 to TRBJ2-5, with no clear D. V was clipped by 1 base and J by 1 base, with 10 bases between them. The CDR3 sequence is 15 residues long. Germline V gene lookup returns CDR1 MGHRA and CDR2 YSYEKL. CDR3 sequence reads: CASSQGPHPQETQYF. The CDR3 bases are TGCGCCAGCAGCCAAGGACCGCACCCCCAAGAGACCCAGTACTTC.

The V gene is TRBV9, the J gene TRBJ2-3; 9 nucleotides line up with TRBD2. Germline V gives CDR1 SGDLS, CDR2 YYNGEE. CDR3 size: 17 residues. The V segment lost 0 bases and the J segment 4 bases; nucleotides outside the gene matches: 9. The CDR3 DNA reads TGTGCCAGCAGCGTAGTGGGTAGCGGGAGTCTCGCAGATACGCAGTATTTT. It is translated as CASSVVGSGSLADTQYF.

This chain links TRBV7-9 with TRBJ2-7; D is possibly TRBD1 (6 bases). CDR1 SEHNR and CDR2 FQNEAQ come from the germline V gene (reference sequence). The length of the CDR3 is 16 residues. The V end was cut by 5 bases, the J end by 3 bases, with 20 bases between. The DNA of the CDR3 is TGTGCCAGCAGCCACCCCAGGCTGCGAGGGGGCTACGAGCAGTACTTC. It codes for CASSHPRLRGGYEQYF.

The V gene is TRBV5-1, the J gene TRBJ2-1, with 11 bases lining up with TRBD2. In germline, CDR1 is SGHRS, CDR2 YFSETQ. With 0 bases clipped from V and 11 bases from J, the junction kept 4 bases outside the gene matches. The CDR3 is 14 amino acids. CDR3 protein: CASSLEASGRQQFF. CDR3 in DNA: TGCGCCAGCAGCTTGGAGGCTAGCGGGAGGCAGCAGTTCTTC. The entire variable domain, with the rest obtained from reference TRBV5-1 and TRBJ2-1, is as follows: KAGVTQTPRYLIKTRGQQVTLSCSPISGHRSVSWYQQTPGQGLQFLFEYFSETQRNKGNFPGRFSGRQFSNSRSEMNVSTLELGDSALYLCASSLEASGRQQFFGPGTRLTVL.

The gene calls are TRBV2 and TRBJ1-2, with D uncertain. Germline CDR1 reads SNHLY; CDR2 reads FYNNEI. V was clipped by 5 bases and J by 7 bases, with 17 bases between them. CDR3 length: 14 amino acids. The CDR3 loop reads CASSLVGDVPGYTF. The CDR3 region has the DNA TGTGCCAGCAGTCTCGTCGGAGACGTCCCTGGCTACACCTTC.

The V gene is TRBV6-1, the J gene TRBJ2-7; D is uncertain. The ends were cut back, 8 bases at V and 0 bases at J, with 14 bases in the middle. Germline loops: CDR1 MNHNS, CDR2 SASEGT. This CDR3 comprises 14 residues. CDR3 DNA: TGTGCCAGCCCCCGGCAAGGGAACTCCTACGAGCAGTACTTC. This encodes CASPRQGNSYEQYF.

V usage is TRBV10-3 and J usage is TRBJ1-2; 8 bases are shared with TRBD1. The CDR3 spans 13 residues. Germline trimming cut 6 bases from V and 6 bases from J; bases unmatched to any gene: 6. The germline CDR1 and CDR2 sequences are ENHRY and SYGVKD. CDR3 DNA sequence: TGTGCCATCAGACCAGGGGGCGGTGATGGCTACACCTTC. Its protein product is CAIRPGGGDGYTF.

The table lists this clone with many counts. The rearrangement links TRBV15 to TRBJ1-2, with TRBD1 identical over 8 bases. V lost 1 base to trimming and J lost 6 bases; unmatched junction nucleotides: 7. Germline V gene lookup returns CDR1 LNHNV and CDR2 YYDKDF (reference sequence). The CDR3 covers 15 residues. The CDR3 sequence is CATSRGAGTGDGYTF. CDR3 in DNA: TGTGCCACCAGCAGAGGGGCCGGGACAGGCGATGGCTACACCTTC.